The T cell receptor (beta chain) described here comes from a study of cytomegalovirus exposure and HLA in healthy donors. General study points: A few of the chains that were CMV-associated were confirmed in vitro to be specific for CMV antigens. The dataset shows that most TCR sequences were rare, while some public TCRs occurred in many donors. A classifier reportedly called cytomegalovirus status with high sensitivity and specificity.

Remarks on this clone: What it recognizes is unknown.

Here immunoSEQ multiplex PCR was the method, and the copy in TCRdb shows in-frame clones only, minus some. The sample includes roughly 70,000 clones, 85% to 95% seen only once; the top ten take under 2%. The CDR3 has 15 amino acids. V shed 1 base and J shed 3 bases, with 13 bases lying between them. The V gene's germline CDR1 is LNHDA and CDR2 SQIVND (reference sequence). The clonotype was recovered from a man between 18 and 35 years old in good health and CMV-seropositive. The chain is built from TRBV19 and TRBJ2-7; possibly TRBD2 for D (6 bases). Sample: PBMCs. Here the CDR3 reads CASSIGRGFHYEQYF. The CDR3, as DNA: TGTGCCAGTAGTATAGGGAGGGGTTTCCACTACGAGCAGTACTTC.